This T cell receptor (beta chain) was observed in a study of identical twins. This CDR3 is built from 12 residues. CDR1 is DFQATT, CDR2 SNEGSKA, per germline (reference sequence). V gave up 7 bases and J gave up 1 base, with 7 bases separating them. Donors were all healthy Caucasians. This clonotype was seen only a few times. Its specificity is not known. TCRdb processed the 5' RACE reads anew with MiXCR; each CDR3 protein has one entry. The sample contains 410,000 or so distinct CDR3 sequences, approximately 17% of which appear only once. Study-wide findings and caveats: Model-predicted out-of-frame TCR alpha sharing fell below observed values in monozygotic twins.

The chain couples TRBV20-1 to TRBJ1-4; tentatively, D is TRBD1 (5 bases). This receptor was taken from a man in his fifties in good health. The material sequenced was naive T cells sorted from blood. Written as DNA, the CDR3 is TGCAGTGTGGGGGGAACTAATGAAAAACTGTTTTTT. It specifies CSVGGTNEKLFF.